This entry describes one TCR beta chain. This CDR3 spans 17 amino acids. Germline V gene sequence: CDR1 MRHNA, CDR2 SNTAGT. Trimming at V came to 2 bases and at J to 1 base, leaving 6 bases not matched to a gene. The sample comes from a study of blood T cell repertoires in COVID-19. The wider study: Both acute and convalescent COVID-19 samples were obtained from the United States, Italy and Spain. Nucleic acid was either cDNA or gDNA, and it came from T cells, B-cell-depleted T cells, or PBMCs.

The authors' processing: Amplified reference gene primers provided the basis for estimating nucleated cell counts. TCRdb's copy holds only in-frame clones and misses some; the assay was immunoSEQ multiplex PCR. From that table come the V and J calls and clone size; the DNA was used to work out D and trimming. The table lists approximately 450,000 clones, nearly 90% of them singletons. Cohorts were assigned according to the clinical history that participants reported. The chain carries TRBV6-4 and TRBJ2-3; TRBD2 aligns across 10 bases. The sequence derives from a woman aged 18 to 35 with acute COVID-19. The sample taken for sequencing was PBMCs or T cells enriched from blood (not recorded which). CDR3 in amino acids: CASSDPLAGEGTDTQYF. DNA of the CDR3: TGTGCCAGCAGTGACCCCCTAGCGGGAGAAGGCACAGATACGCAGTATTTT.